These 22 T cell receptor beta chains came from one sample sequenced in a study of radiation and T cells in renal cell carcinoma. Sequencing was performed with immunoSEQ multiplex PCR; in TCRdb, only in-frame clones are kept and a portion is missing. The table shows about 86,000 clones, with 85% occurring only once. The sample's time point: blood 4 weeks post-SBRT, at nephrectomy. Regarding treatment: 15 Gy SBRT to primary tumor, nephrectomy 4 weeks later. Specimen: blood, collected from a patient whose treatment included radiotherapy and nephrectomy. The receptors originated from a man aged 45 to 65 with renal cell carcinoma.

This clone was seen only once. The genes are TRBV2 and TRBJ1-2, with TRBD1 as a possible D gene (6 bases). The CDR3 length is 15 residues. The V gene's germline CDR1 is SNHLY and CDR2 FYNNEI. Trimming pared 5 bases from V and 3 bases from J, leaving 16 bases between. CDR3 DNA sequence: TGTGCCAGCAGTCCCCAGGGGCGAGCTGACTATGGCTACACCTTC. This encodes CASSPQGRADYGYTF.

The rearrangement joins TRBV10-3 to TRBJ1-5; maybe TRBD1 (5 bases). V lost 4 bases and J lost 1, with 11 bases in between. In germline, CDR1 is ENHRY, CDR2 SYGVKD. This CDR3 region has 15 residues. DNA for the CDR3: TGTGCCATCAGTGCGCCCGGGGGAAGCAATCAGCCCCAGCATTTT. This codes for CAISAPGGSNQPQHF.

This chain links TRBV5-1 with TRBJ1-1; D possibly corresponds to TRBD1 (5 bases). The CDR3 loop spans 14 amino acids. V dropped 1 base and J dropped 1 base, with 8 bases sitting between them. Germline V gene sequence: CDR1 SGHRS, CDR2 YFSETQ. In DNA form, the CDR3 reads TGCGCCAGCAGCTTGTCAGGGTCGAACACTGAAGCTTTCTTT. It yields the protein CASSLSGSNTEAFF.

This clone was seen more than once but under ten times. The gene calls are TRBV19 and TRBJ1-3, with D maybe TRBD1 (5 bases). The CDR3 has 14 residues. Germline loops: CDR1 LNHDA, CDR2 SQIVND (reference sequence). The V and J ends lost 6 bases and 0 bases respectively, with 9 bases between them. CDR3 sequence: CASSDSYSGNTIYF. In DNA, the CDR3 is TGTGCCAGTAGCGACAGCTACTCTGGAAACACCATATATTTT. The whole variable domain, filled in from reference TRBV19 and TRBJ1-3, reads DGGITQSPKYLFRKEGQNVTLSCEQNLNHDAMYWYRQDPGQGLRLIYYSQIVNDFQKGDIAEGYSVSREKKESFPLTVTSAQKNPTAFYLCASSDSYSGNTIYFGEGSWLTVV.

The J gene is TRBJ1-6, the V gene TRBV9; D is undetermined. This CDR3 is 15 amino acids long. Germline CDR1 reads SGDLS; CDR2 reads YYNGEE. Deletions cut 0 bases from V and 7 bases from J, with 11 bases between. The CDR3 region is CASSVAGQTNSPLHF. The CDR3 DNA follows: TGTGCCAGCAGCGTAGCCGGGCAGACAAATTCACCCCTCCACTTT.

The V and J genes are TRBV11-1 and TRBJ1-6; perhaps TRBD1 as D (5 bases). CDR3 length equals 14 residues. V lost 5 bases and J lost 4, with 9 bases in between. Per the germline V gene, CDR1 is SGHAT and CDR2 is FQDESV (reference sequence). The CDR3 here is CASSRDGYNSPLHF. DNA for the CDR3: TGTGCCAGCAGCCGGGACGGTTATAATTCACCCCTCCACTTT.

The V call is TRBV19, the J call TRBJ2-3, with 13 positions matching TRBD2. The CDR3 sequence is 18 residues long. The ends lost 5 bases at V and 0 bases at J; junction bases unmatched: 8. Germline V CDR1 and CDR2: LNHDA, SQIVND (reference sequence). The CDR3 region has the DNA TGTGCCAGTAGTGCTACCGGGACTAGCGGGACGAGCACAGATACGCAGTATTTT. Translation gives CASSATGTSGTSTDTQYF.

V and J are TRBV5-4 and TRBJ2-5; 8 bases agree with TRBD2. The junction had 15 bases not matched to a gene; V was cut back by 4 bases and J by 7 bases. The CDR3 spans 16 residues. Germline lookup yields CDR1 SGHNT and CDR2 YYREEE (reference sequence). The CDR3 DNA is TGTGCCAGCAGCCTCCCTTTAGCGGGGAGAGAGGGGACCCAGTACTTC. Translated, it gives CASSLPLAGREGTQYF.

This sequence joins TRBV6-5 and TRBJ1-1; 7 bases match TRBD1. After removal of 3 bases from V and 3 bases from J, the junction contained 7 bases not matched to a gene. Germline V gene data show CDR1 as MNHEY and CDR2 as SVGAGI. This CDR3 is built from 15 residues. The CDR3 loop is CASSYDRVGDTEAFF. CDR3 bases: TGTGCCAGCAGTTATGACAGGGTAGGGGACACTGAAGCTTTCTTT.

The CDR3, as DNA: TGTGCCAGTATGGGGAACGAAGGAACTAATGAAAAACTGTTTTTT. Amino acid sequence: CASMGNEGTNEKLFF. The rearrangement joins TRBV19 to TRBJ1-4; D gene unclear. Trimming removed 7 bases from V and 1 base from J, with 13 bases in between. The CDR3 consists of 15 residues. Per germline, CDR1 LNHDA and CDR2 SQIVND (reference sequence).

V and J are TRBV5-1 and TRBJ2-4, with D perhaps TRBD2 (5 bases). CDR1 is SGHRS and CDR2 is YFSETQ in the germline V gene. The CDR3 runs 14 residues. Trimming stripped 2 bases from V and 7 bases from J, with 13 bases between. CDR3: CASSLHGSGNIQYF. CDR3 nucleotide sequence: TGCGCCAGCAGCTTACACGGCTCGGGGAACATTCAGTACTTC.

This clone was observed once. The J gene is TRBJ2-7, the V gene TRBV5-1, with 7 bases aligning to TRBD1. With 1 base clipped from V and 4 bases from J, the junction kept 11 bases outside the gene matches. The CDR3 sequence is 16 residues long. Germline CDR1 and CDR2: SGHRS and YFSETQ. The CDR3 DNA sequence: TGCGCCAGCAGCTTGTCCGATAACAGGGGTTGGTACGAGCAGTACTTC. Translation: CASSLSDNRGWYEQYF.

The CDR3, as DNA: TGTGCCAGCAGTGAACAAGGCGATCAGCCCCAGCATTTT. It specifies CASSEQGDQPQHF. The chain is built from TRBV6-4 and TRBJ1-5; D is unresolved. Trimming removed 3 bases at V and 5 bases at J, with 8 bases between. The CDR3 totals 13 residues. Germline V gene lookup returns CDR1 MRHNA and CDR2 SNTAGT.

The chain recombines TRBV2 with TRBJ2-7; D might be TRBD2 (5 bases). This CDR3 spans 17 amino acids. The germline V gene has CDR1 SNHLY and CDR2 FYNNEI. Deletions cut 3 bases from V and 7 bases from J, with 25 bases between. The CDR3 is CASSDVQRTPPLWEQYF. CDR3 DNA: TGTGCCAGCAGTGACGTCCAACGGACTCCCCCTCTGTGGGAGCAGTACTTC.

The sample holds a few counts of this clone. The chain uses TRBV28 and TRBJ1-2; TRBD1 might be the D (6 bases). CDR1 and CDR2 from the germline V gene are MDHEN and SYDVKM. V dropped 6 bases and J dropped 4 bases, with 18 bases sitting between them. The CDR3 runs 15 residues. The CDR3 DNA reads TGTGCCAGCAGCCATGGCAGGTTCAGGGGCTATGGCTACACCTTC. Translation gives CASSHGRFRGYGYTF.

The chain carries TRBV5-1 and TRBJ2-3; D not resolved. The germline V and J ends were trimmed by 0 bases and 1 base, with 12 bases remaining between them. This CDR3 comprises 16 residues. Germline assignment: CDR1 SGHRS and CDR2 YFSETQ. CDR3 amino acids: CASSLGTSRGTDTQYF. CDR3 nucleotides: TGCGCCAGCAGCTTGGGTACCTCTAGGGGCACAGATACGCAGTATTTT.

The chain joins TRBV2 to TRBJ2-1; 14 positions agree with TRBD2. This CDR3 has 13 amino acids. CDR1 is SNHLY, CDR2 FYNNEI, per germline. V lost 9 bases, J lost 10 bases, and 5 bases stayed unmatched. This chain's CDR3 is CARGLAGGGEQFF. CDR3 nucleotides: TGTGCCAGAGGACTAGCGGGGGGAGGGGAGCAGTTCTTC.

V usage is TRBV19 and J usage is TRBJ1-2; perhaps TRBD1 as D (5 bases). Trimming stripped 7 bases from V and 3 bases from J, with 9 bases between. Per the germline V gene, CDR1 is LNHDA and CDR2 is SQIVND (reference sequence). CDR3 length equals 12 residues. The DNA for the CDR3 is TGTGCCAGTACCGACAGATACTATGGCTACACCTTC. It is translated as CASTDRYYGYTF.

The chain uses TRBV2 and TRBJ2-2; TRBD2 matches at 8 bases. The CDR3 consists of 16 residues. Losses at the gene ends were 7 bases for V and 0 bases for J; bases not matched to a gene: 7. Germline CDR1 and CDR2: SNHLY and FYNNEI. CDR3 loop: CASTSTGGPNTGELFF. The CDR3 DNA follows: TGTGCCAGCACCTCCACGGGGGGGCCGAACACCGGGGAGCTGTTTTTT.

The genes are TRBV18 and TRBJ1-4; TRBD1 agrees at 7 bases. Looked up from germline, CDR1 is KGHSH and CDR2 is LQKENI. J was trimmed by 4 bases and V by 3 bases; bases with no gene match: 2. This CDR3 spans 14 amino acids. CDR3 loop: CASSPGQINEKLFF. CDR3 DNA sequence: TGTGCCAGCTCACCGGGACAGATTAATGAAAAACTGTTTTTT.

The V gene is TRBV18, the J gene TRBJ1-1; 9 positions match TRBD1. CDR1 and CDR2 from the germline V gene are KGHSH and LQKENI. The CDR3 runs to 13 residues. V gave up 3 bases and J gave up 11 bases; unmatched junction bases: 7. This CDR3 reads CASSPRTGDEAFF. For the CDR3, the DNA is TGTGCCAGCTCACCCCGGACAGGGGATGAGGCTTTCTTT.

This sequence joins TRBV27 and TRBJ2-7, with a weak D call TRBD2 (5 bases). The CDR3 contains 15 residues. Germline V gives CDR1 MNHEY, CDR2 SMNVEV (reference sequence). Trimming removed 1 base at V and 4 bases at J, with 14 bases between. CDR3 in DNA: TGTGCCAGCAGTTTATTACCTAGCCCCCCTTACGAGCAGTACTTC. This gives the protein CASSLLPSPPYEQYF.